The 20 T cell receptor beta chains presented below share a single source sample, sequenced in a study of T cells in localized non-small cell lung cancer (dated by TCRdb to 2019 to 2021). Library method: the immunoSEQ multiplex PCR assay. Entries here come from immuneACCESS through TCRdb and include only in-frame sequences with V and J called. Some clones fail to appear in such tables; in the studies checked, an unresolved V gene covers under half of the shortfall, and the cause of the remainder is unknown. For this sample the table gives about 3,000 clones, of which under 20% were detected only once. The ten largest account for roughly a fifth of the sample. This material consisted of lung tumor tissue, taken before any cancer treatment. Every receptor here comes from a man between 40 and 69 years old with stage I squamous cell lung carcinoma.

By share of the sample, this clone is medium-sized (0.01 to 0.1%). J is TRBJ2-1 and V is TRBV6-8; TRBD2 matches at 9 bases. The CDR3 loop spans 15 amino acids. Germline CDR1 is MNHGY and CDR2 is SAAAGT. V was clipped by 7 bases and J by 6 bases; unmatched bases: 10. CDR3 region: CASTRAGGGSNEQFF. In DNA form, the CDR3 reads TGTGCCAGCACGCGAGCGGGGGGAGGGAGCAATGAGCAGTTCTTC.

This clone was seen more than once but under ten times. The chain couples TRBV14 to TRBJ2-7; 7 positions agree with TRBD1. Per germline, CDR1 SGHDN and CDR2 FVKESK. The length of the CDR3 is 13 residues. The V and J ends lost 4 bases and 6 bases, in that order; junction bases with no gene match: 6. For the CDR3, the DNA is TGTGCCAGCAGCCGAATGACAGGGTCCGAGCAGTACTTC. Its translation: CASSRMTGSEQYF.

This clone was seen a handful of times. The chain carries TRBV30 and TRBJ1-4; 10 nucleotides line up with TRBD1. The CDR3 spans 16 residues. Per the germline V gene, CDR1 is GTSNPN and CDR2 is SVGIG (reference sequence). The junction had 4 bases not matched to a gene; V was cut back by 3 bases and J by 0 bases. CDR3 in DNA: TGTGCCTGGAGGGCAGGACAGGGGGCAACTAATGAAAAACTGTTTTTT. It yields the protein CAWRAGQGATNEKLFF.

The chain employs TRBV9 and TRBJ2-1, with 9 bases identical to TRBD1. This CDR3 is 16 amino acids long. V gave up 4 bases and J gave up 8 bases; unmatched junction bases: 13. The V gene's germline CDR1 is SGDLS and CDR2 YYNGEE. CDR3 loop: CASSSTGGILRDEQFF. The CDR3 DNA is TGTGCCAGCAGCTCGACAGGGGGAATCCTTAGGGATGAGCAGTTCTTC.

Only a few counts were recorded for this clone. The CDR3 spells CASSPNDRAPNEQFF. In DNA, the CDR3 is TGTGCCAGCAGCCCTAACGACAGGGCCCCCAATGAGCAGTTCTTC. The rearrangement joins TRBV14 to TRBJ2-1; 7 bases agree with TRBD1. Germline V CDR1 and CDR2: SGHDN, FVKESK. The length of the CDR3 is 15 residues. Unmatched junction bases numbered 9, after V lost 4 bases and J lost 6 bases.

The sample holds a few counts of this clone. This rearrangement joins TRBV7-7 to TRBJ2-5; the match to TRBD2 covers 14 bases. This CDR3 region has 19 residues. Germline V gives CDR1 SSHAT, CDR2 FNYEAQ (reference sequence). After removal of 1 base from V and 6 bases from J, the junction contained 13 bases not matched to a gene. The chain's CDR3 is CASSLGHYRGTSGGKTQYF. DNA of the CDR3: TGTGCCAGCAGCTTAGGGCATTATAGGGGGACTAGCGGGGGAAAGACCCAGTACTTC.

Within the sample, this clone is medium-sized. V usage is TRBV6-8 and J usage is TRBJ1-2, with D maybe TRBD1 (6 bases). Germline V gene data show CDR1 as MNHGY and CDR2 as SAAAGT. The V end was cut by 5 bases, the J end by 5 bases, with 18 bases between. The CDR3 runs to 15 residues. CDR3 in DNA: TGTGCCAGCAGTGATCCCGGACAGTCCATGTATGGCTACACCTTC. It yields the protein CASSDPGQSMYGYTF.

V usage is TRBV5-1 and J usage is TRBJ2-5; D may be TRBD1 (5 bases). V lost 2 bases, J lost 2 bases, and 16 bases lay in between. Germline V gene sequence: CDR1 SGHRS, CDR2 YFSETQ. This CDR3 region has 16 residues. The chain's CDR3 is CASSLSAGREQETQYF. The CDR3 DNA sequence: TGCGCCAGCAGCTTATCCGCAGGCAGGGAACAAGAGACCCAGTACTTC.

The chain uses TRBV29-1 and TRBJ1-2; possibly TRBD1 for D (5 bases). V was cut by 7 bases and J by 1 base, with 16 bases left in between. CDR3 length equals 14 residues. Per the germline V gene, CDR1 is SQVTM and CDR2 is ANQGSEA. The CDR3 spells CSAVTENFNYGYTF. For the CDR3, the DNA is TGCAGCGCTGTGACAGAGAATTTTAACTATGGCTACACCTTC.

This chain joins TRBV11-3 and TRBJ2-3, with D perhaps matching TRBD2 (7 bases). V was trimmed by 3 bases and J by 2 bases, leaving 21 bases between them. The CDR3 length is 18 residues. In germline, CDR1 is SGHNT, CDR2 YENEEA. CDR3 loop: CASSLAGGGRGTTDTQYF. The CDR3 nucleotides read TGTGCCAGCAGCTTGGCCGGAGGTGGGAGGGGGACCACAGATACGCAGTATTTT.

This chain uses TRBV18 with TRBJ1-1; possible D gene TRBD1, 5 bases. Deletions cut 8 bases from V and 2 bases from J, with 12 bases between. The CDR3 spans 13 residues. CDR1 is KGHSH, CDR2 LQKENI, per germline. The CDR3 protein is CASRAGVNTEAFF. CDR3 nucleotide sequence: TGTGCCAGCCGGGCGGGGGTCAACACTGAAGCTTTCTTT.

Worth noting for this clone: The junction departs from the called germline gene at one end, perhaps through a read error. Since one of the bases is ambiguous or unread, X appears in place of its residue. The chain couples TRBV14 to TRBJ2-3, with 10 bases aligning to TRBD2. This CDR3 has 15 residues. CDR1 and CDR2 from the germline V gene are SGHDN and FVKESK. The CDR3 here is CAXSPLAGATDTQYF. The CDR3 DNA sequence: TGTGCCRGCAGCCCTCTAGCGGGAGCCACAGATACGCAGTATTTT.

This chain links TRBV19 with TRBJ2-5; possibly TRBD1 or TRBD2 for D (5 bases each). Trimming cost V 5 bases and J 2 bases, with 9 bases left between them. Germline CDR1 LNHDA, CDR2 SQIVND (reference sequence). The CDR3 loop spans 13 amino acids. The CDR3 is CASSGGIQETQYF. The CDR3 DNA follows: TGTGCCAGTAGTGGGGGTATACAAGAGACCCAGTACTTC.

The chain combines TRBV5-1 with TRBJ1-1, with 10 bases matching TRBD1. Germline lookup yields CDR1 SGHRS and CDR2 YFSETQ. The CDR3 runs to 15 residues. J was trimmed by 0 bases and V by 4 bases; bases with no gene match: 3. The CDR3 spells CASSGGTGVNTEAFF. CDR3 nucleotide sequence: TGCGCCAGCAGCGGTGGGACAGGGGTGAACACTGAAGCTTTCTTT. The entire variable domain, with the rest obtained from reference TRBV5-1 and TRBJ1-1, is as follows: KAGVTQTPRYLIKTRGQQVTLSCSPISGHRSVSWYQQTPGQGLQFLFEYFSETQRNKGNFPGRFSGRQFSNSRSEMNVSTLELGDSALYLCASSGGTGVNTEAFFGQGTRLTVV.

This clone has more than one count but fewer than ten. The J gene is TRBJ1-1, the V gene TRBV6-8; D is unresolved. The CDR3 length is 12 residues. Looked up from germline, CDR1 is MNHGY and CDR2 is SAAAGT. The V end was cut by 7 bases, the J end by 1 base, with 7 bases between. The CDR3 spells CASTLSNTEAFF. The CDR3, as DNA: TGTGCCAGCACGTTGTCGAACACTGAAGCTTTCTTT.

This rearrangement joins TRBV28 to TRBJ1-2; no clear D. The CDR3 runs to 16 residues. V lost 5 bases to trimming and J lost 3 bases, with 19 bases between them. Germline CDR1 MDHEN, CDR2 SYDVKM. In DNA form, the CDR3 reads TGTGCCAGCAGTCTCCTTTCGGGGAACGTTCACTATGGCTACACCTTC. Amino acid sequence: CASSLLSGNVHYGYTF.

This clone was counted between two and nine times. V gene TRBV14 combines with J gene TRBJ1-4; D gene uncertain. The CDR3 covers 15 residues. The V end was cut by 1 base, the J end by 0 bases, with 6 bases between. Germline CDR1 is SGHDN and CDR2 is FVKESK. The CDR3 nucleotides are TGTGCCAGCAGCCAAGCTTCCACAACTAATGAAAAACTGTTTTTT. Translation gives CASSQASTTNEKLFF.

In this sample, this clone turned up a few times. The rearrangement joins TRBV6-8 to TRBJ1-2; TRBD1 matches at 9 bases. The germline CDR1 and CDR2 sequences are MNHGY and SAAAGT. V dropped 5 bases and J dropped 5; count of bases not matched to a gene: 6. This CDR3 contains 14 residues. The CDR3 coding sequence is TGTGCCAGCAGTCCCGGGACAGGGCAATATGGCTACACCTTC. It yields the protein CASSPGTGQYGYTF.

By sample fraction, this clone is medium-sized. V usage is TRBV28 and J usage is TRBJ2-5; TRBD1 matches at 7 bases. Germline lookup yields CDR1 MDHEN and CDR2 SYDVKM. The CDR3 length is 14 residues. The V gene end was trimmed by 5 bases and the J gene end by 4 bases; junction bases not matched to a gene: 7. The CDR3 is CASSKSQGRETQYF. For the CDR3, the DNA is TGTGCCAGCAGTAAGTCACAGGGGAGAGAGACCCAGTACTTC. Full variable domain (rest looked up from reference TRBV28 and TRBJ2-5): DVKVTQSSRYLVKRTGEKVFLECVQDMDHENMFWYRQDPGLGLRLIYFSYDVKMKEKGDIPEGYSVSREKKERFSLILESASTNQTSMYLCASSKSQGRETQYFGPGTRLLVL.

This clone showed up just a few times. The chain links TRBV14 to TRBJ1-3, with D hard to call. CDR1 is SGHDN and CDR2 is FVKESK in the germline V gene. Deletions cut 1 base from V and 3 bases from J, with 16 bases between. The CDR3 loop spans 17 amino acids. CDR3 in amino acids: CASSQGLWQEHGNTIYF. The CDR3 DNA reads as TGTGCCAGCAGCCAAGGGCTCTGGCAGGAGCATGGAAACACCATATATTTT.